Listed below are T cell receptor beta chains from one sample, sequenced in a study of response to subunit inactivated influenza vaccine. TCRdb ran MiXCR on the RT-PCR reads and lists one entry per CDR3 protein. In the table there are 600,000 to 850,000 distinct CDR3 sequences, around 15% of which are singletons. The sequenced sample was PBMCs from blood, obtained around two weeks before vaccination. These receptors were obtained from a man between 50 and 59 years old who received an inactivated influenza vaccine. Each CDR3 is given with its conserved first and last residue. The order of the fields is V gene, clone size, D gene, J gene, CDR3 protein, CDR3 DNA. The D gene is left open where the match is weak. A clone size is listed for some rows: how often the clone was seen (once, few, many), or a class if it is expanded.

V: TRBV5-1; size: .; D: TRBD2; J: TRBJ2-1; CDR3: CASSYREGSYNEQFF; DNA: TGCGCCAGCAGCTACCGGGAGGGTTCCTACAATGAGCAGTTCTTC
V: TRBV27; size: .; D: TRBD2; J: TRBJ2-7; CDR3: CASSLSTGGTYEQYF; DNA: TGTGCCAGCAGTTTATCCACGGGAGGCACCTACGAGCAGTACTTC
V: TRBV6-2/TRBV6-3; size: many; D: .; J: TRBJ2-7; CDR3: CASSYTGQYEQYF; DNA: TGTGCCAGCAGTTACACAGGACAGTACGAGCAGTACTTC
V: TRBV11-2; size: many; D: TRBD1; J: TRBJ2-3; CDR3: CASSLTGSSTDTQYF; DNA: TGTGCCAGCAGCTTGACAGGGTCTAGCACAGATACGCAGTATTTT
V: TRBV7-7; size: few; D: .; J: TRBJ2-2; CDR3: CASSLASGLNTGELFF; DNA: TGTGCTAGCAGCTTAGCGAGCGGTCTCAACACCGGGGAGCTGTTTTTT
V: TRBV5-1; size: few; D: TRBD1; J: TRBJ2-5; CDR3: CASSARGQGQETQYF; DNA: TGCGCCAGCAGCGCCCGGGGACAGGGTCAAGAGACCCAGTACTTC
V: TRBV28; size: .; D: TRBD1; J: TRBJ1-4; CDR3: CASSLGGQGGEKLFF; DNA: TGTGCCAGCAGTTTGGGGGGACAGGGAGGTGAAAAACTGTTTTTT
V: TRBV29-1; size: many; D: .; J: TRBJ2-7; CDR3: CSVGRIGVRSYEQYF; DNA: TGCAGCGTCGGACGAATCGGGGTTAGGTCCTACGAGCAGTACTTC
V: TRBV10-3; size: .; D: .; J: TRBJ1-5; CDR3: CAISPGTNQPQRF; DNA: TGTGCCATCAGTCCAGGGACAAATCAGCCCCAGCGTTTT
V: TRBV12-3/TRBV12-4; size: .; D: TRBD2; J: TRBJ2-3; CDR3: CASSLLLAGGPTDTQYF; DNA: TGTGCCAGCAGTTTATTACTAGCGGGGGGGCCGACAGATACGCAGTATTTT
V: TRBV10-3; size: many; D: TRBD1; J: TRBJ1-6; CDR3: CAISERTGTDSPLHF; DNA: TGTGCCATCAGTGAGCGGACAGGGACCGATTCACCCCTCCACTTT
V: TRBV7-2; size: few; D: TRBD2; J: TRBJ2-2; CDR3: CAGSGRVTGELFF; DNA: TGTGCGGGCAGCGGGAGAGTTACCGGGGAGCTGTTTTTT
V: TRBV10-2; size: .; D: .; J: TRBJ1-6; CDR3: CASSESARGSPLHF; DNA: TGCGCCAGCAGTGAGTCGGCCCGCGGGTCACCCCTCCACTTT
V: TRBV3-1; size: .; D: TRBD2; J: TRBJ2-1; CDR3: CASSQDWASGGIPSYNEQFF; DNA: TGTGCCAGCAGCCAAGACTGGGCTAGCGGGGGGATACCCTCCTACAATGAGCAGTTCTTC
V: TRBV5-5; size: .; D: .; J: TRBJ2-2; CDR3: CASSFRATGELFF; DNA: TGTGCCAGCAGCTTCAGGGCGACCGGGGAGCTGTTTTTT
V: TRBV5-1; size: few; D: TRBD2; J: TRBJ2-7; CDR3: CASSLGASGRAYEQYF; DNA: TGCGCCAGCAGCCTTGGGGCTAGCGGGAGGGCCTACGAGCAGTACTTC
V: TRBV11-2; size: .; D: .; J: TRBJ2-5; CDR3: CASSLGVSKGETQYF; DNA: TGTGCCAGCAGCTTAGGCGTTTCCAAGGGAGAGACCCAGTACTTC
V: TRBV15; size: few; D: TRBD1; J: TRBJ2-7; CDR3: CATSRDVTGGSEQYF; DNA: TGTGCCACCAGCAGAGACGTCACAGGGGGCAGCGAGCAGTACTTC
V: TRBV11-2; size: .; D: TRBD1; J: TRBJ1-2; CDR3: CASSTIPGQGNYGYTF; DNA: TGTGCCAGCAGCACCATTCCGGGACAGGGGAACTATGGCTACACCTTC
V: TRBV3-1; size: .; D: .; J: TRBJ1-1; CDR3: CASSQGARVPEAFF; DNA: TGTGCCAGCAGCCAAGGAGCCAGGGTCCCTGAAGCTTTCTTT
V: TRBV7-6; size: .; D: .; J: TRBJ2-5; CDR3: CASSRTTTTETQYF; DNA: TGTGCCAGCAGTCGAACGACGACCACAGAGACCCAGTACTTC
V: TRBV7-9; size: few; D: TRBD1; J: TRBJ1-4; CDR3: CASTQTRGGVNEKLFF; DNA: TGTGCCAGCACTCAGACACGAGGGGGCGTTAATGAAAAACTGTTTTTT
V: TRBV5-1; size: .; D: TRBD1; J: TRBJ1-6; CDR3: CASSRTGEYNSPLHF; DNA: TGCGCCAGCAGCAGAACAGGGGAATATAATTCACCCCTCCACTTT
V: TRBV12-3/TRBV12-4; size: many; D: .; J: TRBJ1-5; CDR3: CASTSSQGGNQPQHF; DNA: TGTGCCAGCACCTCGTCACAGGGTGGCAATCAGCCCCAGCATTTT